This TCR beta chain emerged from a study of blood T cell repertoires in COVID-19. Overall study context: Both acute and convalescent COVID-19 samples were obtained from the United States, Italy and Spain. PBMCs, B-cell-depleted T cells, or T cells provided the cDNA or gDNA that made up the material.

The CDR3 extends over 15 amino acids. V lost 6 bases to trimming and J lost 7 bases; unmatched junction nucleotides: 9. The V gene's germline CDR1 is SNHLY and CDR2 FYNNEI. How the authors handled the data: Reference gene primer amplification gave nucleated cell count estimates. Sequencing was performed with immunoSEQ multiplex PCR; in TCRdb, only in-frame clones are kept and a portion is missing. Clonal size and the V and J genes are those of that table, whereas D and trimming came from the DNA. The profile shows more than 85,000 clones, about nine tenths of them singletons. This clonotype was sampled from a woman in her 70s with acute or convalescent COVID-19. Sequencing was done on a sample of peripheral blood. The chain links TRBV2 to TRBJ2-2; the match to TRBD1 covers 9 bases. The CDR3 here is CASRSDRGDNGELFF. The CDR3 nucleotides are TGTGCCAGCAGGTCGGACAGGGGCGATAACGGGGAGCTGTTTTTT.